This TCR beta chain stems from a study of blood T cell repertoires in COVID-19. Study overall: The cDNA or gDNA used as material had been derived from T cells, B-cell-depleted T cells, or PBMCs.

This CDR3 has 17 amino acids. The protocol was immunoSEQ multiplex PCR, while the TCRdb copy is restricted to in-frame clones and leaves out a portion. This table has 11,000 to 15,000 clones, about 90% appearing once. The chain recombines TRBV21-1 with TRBJ2-1; the tabulated D call, TRBD2, remains unverified against the DNA. TRBV21-1 is tagged as a pseudogene. The clonotype originates from a human donor in a cohort sampled during active COVID-19. Sample: peripheral blood. The CDR3, as DNA: TGTGCCAGCAGCAAAGGTAGCGCTCCCGCCTTTCGCGATGAGCAGTTCTTC. Translating gives CASSKGSAPAFRDEQFF.